The clone carrying this T cell receptor (beta chain) was found once. This record belongs to a study of control samples from healthy donors and cancer patients. The CDR3 runs 11 residues. Germline CDR1 is LGHNT and CDR2 is FRNRAP. V lost 5 bases and J 8 bases, leaving 9 bases between the germline ends. TCRdb's table, derived via immunoSEQ multiplex PCR, lists solely in-frame clones and lacks some. The sample carries 100,000 or so clones, around 89% recorded once. This chain joins TRBV12-5 and TRBJ1-1, with TRBD1 as a possible D gene (6 bases). The TCR sequence derives from a man aged 30 to 39 in good health. The sample was blood. CDR3: CASGRTAEAFF. The CDR3 DNA reads TGTGCTAGTGGTCGGACAGCAGAAGCTTTCTTT.